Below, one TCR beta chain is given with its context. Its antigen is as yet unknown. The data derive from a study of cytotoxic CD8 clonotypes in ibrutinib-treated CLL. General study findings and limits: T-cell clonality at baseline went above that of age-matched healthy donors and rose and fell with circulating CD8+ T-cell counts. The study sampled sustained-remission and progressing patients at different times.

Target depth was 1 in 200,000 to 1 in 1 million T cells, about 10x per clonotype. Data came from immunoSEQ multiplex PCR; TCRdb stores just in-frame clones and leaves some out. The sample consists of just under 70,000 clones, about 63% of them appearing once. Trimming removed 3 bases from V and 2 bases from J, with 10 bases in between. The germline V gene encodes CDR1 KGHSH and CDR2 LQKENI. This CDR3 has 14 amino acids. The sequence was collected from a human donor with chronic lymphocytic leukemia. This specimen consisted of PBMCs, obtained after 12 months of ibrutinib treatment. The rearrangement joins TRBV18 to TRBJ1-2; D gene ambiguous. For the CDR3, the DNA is TGTGCCAGCTCACCTGACCGAGCAAACTATGGCTACACCTTC. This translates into CASSPDRANYGYTF.